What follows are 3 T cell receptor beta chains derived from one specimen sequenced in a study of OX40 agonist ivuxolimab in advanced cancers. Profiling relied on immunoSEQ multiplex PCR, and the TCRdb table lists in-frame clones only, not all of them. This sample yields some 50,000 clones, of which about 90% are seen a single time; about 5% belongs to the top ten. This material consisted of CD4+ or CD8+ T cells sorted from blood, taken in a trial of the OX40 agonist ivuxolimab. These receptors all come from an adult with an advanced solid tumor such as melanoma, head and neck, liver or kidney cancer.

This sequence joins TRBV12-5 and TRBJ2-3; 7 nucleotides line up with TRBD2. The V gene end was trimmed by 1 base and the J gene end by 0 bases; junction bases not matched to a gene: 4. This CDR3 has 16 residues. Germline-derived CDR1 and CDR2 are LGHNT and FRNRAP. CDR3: CASGLGGGLSTDTQYF. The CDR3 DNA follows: TGTGCTAGTGGTTTGGGGGGAGGGCTTAGCACAGATACGCAGTATTTT. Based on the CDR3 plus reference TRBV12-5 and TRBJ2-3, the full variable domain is DARVTQTPRHKVTEMGQEVTMRCQPILGHNTVFWYRQTMMQGLELLAYFRNRAPLDDSGMPKDRFSAEMPDATLATLKIQPSEPRDSAVYFCASGLGGGLSTDTQYFGPGTRLTVL.

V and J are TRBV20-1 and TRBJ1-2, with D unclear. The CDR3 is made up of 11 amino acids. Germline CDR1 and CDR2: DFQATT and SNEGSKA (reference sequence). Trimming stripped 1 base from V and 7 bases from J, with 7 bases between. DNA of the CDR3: TGCAGTGCTAGAGCATCGCGTGGCTACACCTTC. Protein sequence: CSARASRGYTF.

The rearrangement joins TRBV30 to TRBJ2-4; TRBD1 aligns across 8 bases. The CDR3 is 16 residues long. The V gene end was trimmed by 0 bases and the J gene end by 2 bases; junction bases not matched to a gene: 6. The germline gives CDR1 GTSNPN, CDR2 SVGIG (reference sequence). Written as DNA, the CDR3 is TGTGCCTGGAGTGTACGCGGGACAGGAACCAAAAACATTCAGTACTTC. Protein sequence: CAWSVRGTGTKNIQYF.